The 21 T cell receptor beta chains reported below all come from one sample, sequenced in a study of CD8 T cells in Susac syndrome. The RNA input was about 0.5 to 1 ug, and it was reverse transcribed with random hexamers. TCRdb itself ran the immunoSEQ multiplex PCR reads through MiXCR, one entry per CDR3 protein. The data hold some 90,000 distinct CDR3 sequences, with around 93% observed a single time. Sequenced input: CD8+ T cells from PBMCs. The receptors stem from a human donor in good health.

This chain links TRBV20-1 with TRBJ1-6; the match to TRBD1 covers 9 bases. Germline V gene lookup returns CDR1 DFQATT and CDR2 SNEGSKA (reference sequence). V lost 5 bases and J lost 7; bases outside the gene matches: 6. The CDR3 is 14 amino acids. This chain's CDR3 is CSARDRGMNSPLHF. In nucleotides, the CDR3 is TGCAGTGCTCGCGACAGGGGGATGAATTCACCCCTCCACTTT.

V and J are TRBV30 and TRBJ2-2, with D possibly called TRBD1 or TRBD2 (5 bases each). The V end was cut by 1 base, the J end by 6 bases, with 6 bases between. CDR1 is GTSNPN and CDR2 is SVGIG in the germline V gene (reference sequence). The CDR3 loop spans 12 amino acids. CDR3 DNA: TGTGCCTGGAGTGGAGGGGCCGGGGAGCTGTTTTTT. It is translated as CAWSGGAGELFF.

The chain has TRBV20-1 and TRBJ1-2; TRBD1 is a possible D gene (6 bases). Trimming took off 6 bases at V and 4 bases at J, with 12 bases between the two ends. The germline CDR1 and CDR2 sequences are DFQATT and SNEGSKA (reference sequence). This CDR3 is 12 amino acids long. The CDR3 protein is CSARGDFYGYTF. DNA of the CDR3: TGCAGTGCGAGGGGGGATTTCTATGGCTACACCTTC.

The V call is TRBV20-1, the J call TRBJ2-7; 7 nucleotides agree with TRBD2. The CDR3 totals 15 residues. V lost 5 bases, J lost 2 bases, and 12 bases stayed unmatched. Germline V gene sequence: CDR1 DFQATT, CDR2 SNEGSKA (reference sequence). CDR3 sequence (DNA): TGCAGTGCTGGGAAAAGGGAGGGAACCCCCTACGAGCAGTACTTC. This translates into CSAGKREGTPYEQYF.

This chain joins TRBV3-1 and TRBJ1-1; tentative D call: TRBD1 (5 bases). Germline assignment: CDR1 LGHDT and CDR2 YNNKEL (reference sequence). V was shortened by 1 base and J by 8 bases, with 11 bases between the two germline ends. The CDR3 covers 13 residues. The CDR3 sequence is CASSQGGRKEAFF. The CDR3, as DNA: TGTGCCAGCAGCCAAGGGGGACGGAAGGAAGCTTTCTTT.

This clonotype appeared a few times. The rearrangement joins TRBV7-9 to TRBJ2-5, with D possibly being TRBD1 (6 bases). CDR3 size: 16 residues. The germline gives CDR1 SEHNR, CDR2 FQNEAQ (reference sequence). The V gene lost 2 bases and the J gene lost 4 bases, with 17 bases spanning the gap. The CDR3 loop is CASSLRQAAGRETQYF. The CDR3 coding sequence is TGTGCCAGCAGCTTACGACAGGCGGCTGGGAGAGAGACCCAGTACTTC.

V is TRBV7-8 and J is TRBJ2-7; 7 bases align to TRBD1. The ends lost 5 bases at V and 9 bases at J; junction bases unmatched: 4. This CDR3 has 11 residues. The V gene's germline CDR1 is SGHVS and CDR2 FQNEAQ. The CDR3 sequence: CASSDSGGQYF. The CDR3 nucleotides read TGTGCCAGCAGCGATTCAGGGGGGCAGTACTTC.

Details on this clonotype: At one end, the junction sequence differs from germline, possibly due to a read error. This chain connects TRBV12-3 or TRBV12-4 to TRBJ2-1, with 10 bases matching TRBD2. The CDR3 totals 14 residues. The CDR3 spells CASSVAGGLIEQFF. CDR3 sequence (DNA): TGTGCCAGCAGTGTAGCGGGGGGCCTAATTGAGCAGTTCTTC.

This clonotype was counted between two and nine times. The chain combines TRBV19 with TRBJ2-1; 8 bases fit TRBD2. The V and J ends lost 1 base and 6 bases, in that order; junction bases with no gene match: 8. The CDR3 consists of 16 residues. The germline V gene has CDR1 LNHDA and CDR2 SQIVND (reference sequence). The CDR3 region has the DNA TGTGCCAGTAGTATAGTAGGGGGACTAGGGGGCAATGAGCAGTTCTTC. Amino acids: CASSIVGGLGGNEQFF.

For the CDR3, the DNA is TGTGCCAGCAGTCCACGGAGCGGGGGGGCCTTTGATACGCAGTATTTT. Protein: CASSPRSGGAFDTQYF. The chain links TRBV2 to TRBJ2-3; 10 bases line up with TRBD2. Germline V gene sequence: CDR1 SNHLY, CDR2 FYNNEI. The trim removed 5 bases at V and 6 bases at J, leaving 11 bases unmatched. CDR3 length: 16 residues. The full variable domain, completed using reference TRBV2 and TRBJ2-3, is EPEVTQTPSHQVTQMGQEVILRCVPISNHLYFYWYRQILGQKVEFLVSFYNNEISEKSEIFDDQFSVERPDGSNFTLKIRSTKLEDSAMYFCASSPRSGGAFDTQYFGPGTRLTVL.

V usage is TRBV7-9 and J usage is TRBJ2-7; 8 nucleotides line up with TRBD1. Germline-derived CDR1 and CDR2 are SEHNR and FQNEAQ (reference sequence). This CDR3 spans 14 amino acids. The V segment lost 7 bases and the J segment 4 bases; nucleotides outside the gene matches: 9. CDR3 region: CASTLDRAVYEQYF. CDR3 DNA sequence: TGTGCCAGCACTCTGGACAGGGCTGTTTACGAGCAGTACTTC.

This clonotype was counted a single time. The rearrangement links TRBV16 to TRBJ1-1; D remains unclear. This CDR3 contains 12 residues. Germline V lookup: CDR1 KGHSY, CDR2 FQNENV. V lost 4 bases, J lost 4 bases, and 7 bases lay in between. The CDR3 here is CASSPDFTEAFF. In DNA form, the CDR3 reads TGTGCCAGCAGCCCAGACTTCACTGAAGCTTTCTTT.

The V and J genes are TRBV5-6 and TRBJ2-5, with D perhaps matching TRBD1 (6 bases). CDR3 length: 15 amino acids. The V and J ends lost 0 bases and 4 bases respectively, with 13 bases between them. Germline CDR1 SGHDT, CDR2 YYEEEE. The CDR3 bases are TGTGCCAGCAGCTTGGGGTGGGGGCAGGGAGAGACCCAGTACTTC. Residues: CASSLGWGQGETQYF.

V gene TRBV11-2 combines with J gene TRBJ2-7, with 10 positions matching TRBD1. The CDR3 extends over 16 amino acids. Germline CDR1 reads SGHAT; CDR2 reads FQNNGV. Trimming at V came to 0 bases and at J to 5 bases, leaving 7 bases not matched to a gene. The CDR3 DNA sequence: TGTGCCAGCAGCTTAGAAGTCGACAGGGGGCCGGACGAGCAGTACTTC. This sequence encodes CASSLEVDRGPDEQYF.

The chain is built from TRBV7-9 and TRBJ2-3; D remains ambiguous. CDR3 size: 17 residues. V was trimmed by 5 bases and J by 2 bases, leaving 20 bases between them. Germline CDR1 is SEHNR and CDR2 is FQNEAQ (reference sequence). This CDR3 is CASSGWTAIMITDTQYF. For the CDR3, the DNA is TGTGCCAGCAGCGGATGGACCGCCATTATGATCACAGATACGCAGTATTTT.

The chain recombines TRBV4-1 with TRBJ2-2; weak D call: TRBD2 (6 bases). The length of the CDR3 is 14 residues. The V end was cut by 0 bases, the J end by 5 bases, with 7 bases between. Germline V lookup: CDR1 MGHRA, CDR2 YSYEKL. CDR3 amino acids: CASSQDRGTGELFF. CDR3 nucleotide sequence: TGCGCCAGCAGCCAAGATCGGGGGACCGGGGAGCTGTTTTTT.

The rearrangement joins TRBV27 to TRBJ2-7; weak D call: TRBD1 (7 bases). The CDR3 is made up of 12 amino acids. Trimming left V 4 bases short and J 7 bases short, with 11 bases between. CDR1 MNHEY and CDR2 SMNVEV come from the germline V gene (reference sequence). The CDR3 here is CASSWQGGEQYF. As DNA, the CDR3 is TGTGCCAGCAGTTGGCAGGGGGGTGAGCAGTACTTC.

In DNA, the CDR3 is TGTGCCAGCAGTTACTCGTATCGGATTGCTTCCTACGAGCAGTACTTC. Translation: CASSYSYRIASYEQYF. The chain joins TRBV6-6 to TRBJ2-7; D call uncertain. The CDR3 consists of 16 residues. The germline V gene encodes CDR1 MNHNY and CDR2 SVGAGI (reference sequence). Trimming took off 0 bases at V and 1 base at J, with 13 bases between the two ends.

The chain couples TRBV10-1 to TRBJ1-4; weak D call: TRBD1 (6 bases). The CDR3 contains 14 residues. Germline V lookup: CDR1 WNHNN, CDR2 SYGVQD (reference sequence). V was cut by 4 bases and J by 1 base, with 7 bases left in between. For the CDR3, the DNA is TGCGCCAGCAGTGCGGACAGAACTAATGAAAAACTGTTTTTT. Protein: CASSADRTNEKLFF.

The rearrangement links TRBV10-2 to TRBJ2-1; 12 bases are shared with TRBD2. Trimming took 10 bases from V and 6 from J; bases not matched to a gene: 10. Germline lookup yields CDR1 WSHSY and CDR2 SAAADI. This CDR3 has 15 amino acids. DNA of the CDR3: TGCGCCACCCTTGCGACTAGCGGGGGCCGCAATGAGCAGTTCTTC. This encodes CATLATSGGRNEQFF.

V and J are TRBV3-1 and TRBJ1-2; perhaps TRBD1 as D (5 bases). V was shortened by 0 bases and J by 0 bases, with 11 bases between the two germline ends. The CDR3 has 16 amino acids. Per germline, CDR1 LGHDT and CDR2 YNNKEL (reference sequence). The CDR3 protein is CASSQEAGRPNYGYTF. CDR3 nucleotide sequence: TGTGCCAGCAGCCAAGAGGCGGGGCGGCCTAACTATGGCTACACCTTC.